These 20 T cell receptor beta chains came from one sample sequenced in a study of T cells in Graves' hyperthyroidism and ophthalmopathy. From RNA transcripts, TCR beta CDR3 regions were amplified. TCR CDR3 regions were first amplified by RT-PCR with HTBI primers. TCRdb re-analysed the multiplex PCR reads in MiXCR, keeping a single row per CDR3 protein. The sample shows 600,000 to 650,000 distinct CDR3 sequences, about 16% of them seen only once. Sequenced: blood. Source of these receptors: a woman aged 25 to 45 with Graves' hyperthyroidism.

The chain combines TRBV27 with TRBJ2-7; 7 bases align to TRBD2. Germline values: CDR1 MNHEY, CDR2 SMNVEV (reference sequence). The CDR3 consists of 16 residues. Losses at the gene ends were 1 base for V and 3 bases for J; bases not matched to a gene: 9. The CDR3: CASSLYSPGTNYEQYF. The CDR3 DNA sequence: TGTGCCAGCAGTTTATATTCCCCCGGGACTAACTACGAGCAGTACTTC.

V is TRBV20-1 and J is TRBJ2-7, with TRBD1 as a possible D gene (6 bases). V was shortened by 0 bases and J by 3 bases, with 21 bases between the two germline ends. CDR3 length equals 17 residues. Germline assignment: CDR1 DFQATT and CDR2 SNEGSKA (reference sequence). CDR3 amino acids: CSARDPGAVDPIYEQYF. CDR3 DNA sequence: TGCAGTGCTAGAGATCCAGGGGCAGTAGACCCCATCTACGAGCAGTACTTC.

This clonotype showed up just a few times. V gene TRBV19 combines with J gene TRBJ2-2; 8 nucleotides align to TRBD1. The CDR3 is 17 residues long. Trimming removed 5 bases from V and 1 base from J; junction bases left unmatched: 9. Germline V gene lookup returns CDR1 LNHDA and CDR2 SQIVND (reference sequence). The CDR3 loop is CASSPWTGTMNTGELFF. DNA of the CDR3: TGTGCCAGTAGTCCGTGGACAGGGACCATGAACACCGGGGAGCTGTTTTTT.

The sample holds a few counts of this clonotype. This chain links TRBV2 with TRBJ1-1; D is undetermined. Looked up from germline, CDR1 is SNHLY and CDR2 is FYNNEI. The V and J ends lost 6 bases and 0 bases respectively, with 11 bases between them. This CDR3 comprises 14 residues. CDR3 protein: CASRPREMNTEAFF. Written as DNA, the CDR3 is TGTGCCAGCAGACCGAGGGAGATGAACACTGAAGCTTTCTTT.

This clonotype has just a few counts. As DNA, the CDR3 is TGTGCCAGCAGCCCCCAGCTCCATAATTCACCCCTCCACTTT. Translated, it gives CASSPQLHNSPLHF. J is TRBJ1-6 and V is TRBV7-2; no reliable D call. Germline CDR1 SGHTA, CDR2 FQGNSA. V was cut by 5 bases and J by 5 bases, with 10 bases left in between. The CDR3 is made up of 14 amino acids.

This clonotype was counted at least ten times. The chain employs TRBV7-3 and TRBJ2-3; 9 positions agree with TRBD2. The CDR3 has 14 amino acids. CDR1 and CDR2 from the germline V gene are SGHTA and FQGTGA. V shed 5 bases, J shed 4 bases, and the junction held 4 bases outside the gene matches. The chain's CDR3 is CASSPGTSSDTQYF. In DNA form, the CDR3 reads TGTGCCAGCAGCCCCGGGACTAGCTCAGATACGCAGTATTTT.

This clonotype was observed a few times. The V call is TRBV6-1, the J call TRBJ2-7, with a tentative D call TRBD2 (6 bases). The CDR3 has 14 residues. Germline assignment: CDR1 MNHNS and CDR2 SASEGT. V lost 6 bases to trimming and J lost 5 bases, with 17 bases between them. CDR3 residues: CASSLETRGDEQYF. For the CDR3, the DNA is TGTGCCAGCAGCCTCGAGACTAGAGGCGACGAGCAGTACTTC.

J is TRBJ2-2 and V is TRBV28; D uncertain. CDR3 length equals 13 residues. V lost 8 bases, J lost 1 base, and 8 bases lay in between. Germline V gene data show CDR1 as MDHEN and CDR2 as SYDVKM. CDR3 coding DNA: TGTGCCAGCTTCATTCAGAACACCGGGGAGCTGTTTTTT. Translated, it gives CASFIQNTGELFF.

The rearrangement joins TRBV7-9 to TRBJ2-1; D remains unclear. Looked up from germline, CDR1 is SEHNR and CDR2 is FQNEAQ (reference sequence). V was cut by 7 bases and J by 5 bases, with 15 bases left in between. The CDR3 is 14 amino acids. Here the CDR3 reads CASTLVGVNNEQFF. The CDR3 coding sequence is TGTGCCAGCACCCTCGTCGGTGTGAACAATGAGCAGTTCTTC.

J is TRBJ2-1 and V is TRBV25-1; no definite D call. With 1 base removed from V and 8 bases from J, the gap between germline ends came to 6 bases. Looked up from germline, CDR1 is MGHDK and CDR2 is SYGVNS. The CDR3 loop spans 12 amino acids. CDR3 coding DNA: TGTGCCAGCAGTGAATTCTTATATGAGCAGTTCTTC. Protein product: CASSEFLYEQFF.

This clonotype was found a few times. The DNA for the CDR3 is TGTGCCAGCAGCGCCCATCGGGAGACTAGCACAGATACGCAGTATTTT. The encoded protein is CASSAHRETSTDTQYF. The chain uses TRBV9 and TRBJ2-3; tentative D call: TRBD2 (6 bases). Looked up from germline, CDR1 is SGDLS and CDR2 is YYNGEE. The CDR3 consists of 16 residues. Deletions cut 3 bases from V and 0 bases from J, with 14 bases between.

This clonotype was seen many times. The DNA of the CDR3 is TGTGCCAGCAGTTTCGGACTAGCGGGAGGCGAGCAGTACTTC. Translated, it gives CASSFGLAGGEQYF. The J gene is TRBJ2-7, the V gene TRBV27; 14 bases are a match to TRBD2. The trim removed 3 bases at V and 6 bases at J, leaving 1 base unmatched. Germline V gene data show CDR1 as MNHEY and CDR2 as SMNVEV (reference sequence). This CDR3 is 14 amino acids long.

On this clonotype itself: Possible read error: a much larger clone is one base away. This chain joins TRBV2 and TRBJ2-3; 8 nucleotides match TRBD1. V lost 6 bases to trimming and J lost 8 bases; unmatched junction nucleotides: 13. CDR3 length: 15 residues. CDR1 is SNHLY and CDR2 is FYNNEI in the germline V gene. The CDR3 loop is CASSGQGGVRGTQYF. In DNA, the CDR3 is TGTGCCAGCAGCGGACAGGGCGGGGTGAGGGGTACGCAGTATTTT.

This clonotype was picked up many times. The rearrangement joins TRBV7-8 to TRBJ1-1; D may be TRBD1 (6 bases). CDR1 SGHVS and CDR2 FQNEAQ come from the germline V gene. The V end was cut by 1 base, the J end by 12 bases, with 12 bases between. The CDR3 has 12 amino acids. For the CDR3, the DNA is TGTGCCAGCAGCTTAGATAGGACAGCGACTTTCTTT. This sequence encodes CASSLDRTATFF.

In its sample, this clonotype was seen many times. The J gene is TRBJ1-2, the V gene TRBV6-1; no clear D. CDR3 length equals 12 residues. V was trimmed by 2 bases and J by 4 bases, leaving 5 bases between them. Looked up from germline, CDR1 is MNHNS and CDR2 is SASEGT. The CDR3 loop is CASSELVYGYTF. The DNA of the CDR3 is TGTGCCAGCAGTGAATTGGTCTATGGCTACACCTTC.

V gene TRBV20-1 combines with J gene TRBJ2-2; 7 bases line up with TRBD2. CDR3 size: 14 residues. V lost 1 base and J lost 4; bases outside the gene matches: 3. Germline V lookup: CDR1 DFQATT, CDR2 SNEGSKA (reference sequence). The CDR3 sequence is CSARGGSGTGELFF. The CDR3 DNA follows: TGCAGTGCTAGAGGCGGGAGTGGCACCGGGGAGCTGTTTTTT.

This clonotype appeared a few times. This chain uses TRBV20-1 with TRBJ2-3, with D hard to call. This CDR3 comprises 13 residues. V was pared by 5 bases and J by 6 bases, with 15 bases between. Germline CDR1 is DFQATT and CDR2 is SNEGSKA (reference sequence). Written as DNA, the CDR3 is TGCAGTGCTCAAAAAGTGGGCTACGATACGCAGTATTTT. It yields the protein CSAQKVGYDTQYF.

Ten or more counts support this clonotype. The rearrangement joins TRBV3-1 to TRBJ1-1; 9 bases map to TRBD1. There are 16 residues in the CDR3. Germline V gene sequence: CDR1 LGHDT, CDR2 YNNKEL (reference sequence). V was clipped by 1 base and J by 5 bases; unmatched bases: 8. For the CDR3, the DNA is TGTGCCAGCAGCCAAGCCATACAGGGGGCTCGGACTGAAGCTTTCTTT. Its protein is CASSQAIQGARTEAFF.

The chain carries TRBV5-1 and TRBJ1-2; 11 bases fit TRBD1. Germline CDR1 SGHRS, CDR2 YFSETQ. V lost 3 bases to trimming and J lost 6 bases; unmatched junction nucleotides: 1. This CDR3 spans 13 amino acids. The CDR3: CASSWTGGNGYTF. CDR3 nucleotides: TGCGCCAGCAGCTGGACAGGGGGCAATGGCTACACCTTC. Full variable domain (missing parts from reference TRBV5-1 and TRBJ1-2): KAGVTQTPRYLIKTRGQQVTLSCSPISGHRSVSWYQQTPGQGLQFLFEYFSETQRNKGNFPGRFSGRQFSNSRSEMNVSTLELGDSALYLCASSWTGGNGYTFGSGTRLTVV.

This clonotype has a handful of counts. At one end, the junction sequence differs from germline, possibly due to a read error. This rearrangement joins TRBV24-1 to TRBJ2-2, with a weak D call TRBD1 (5 bases). Germline lookup yields CDR1 KGHDR and CDR2 SFDVKD. The CDR3 runs to 14 residues. The CDR3 nucleotides read TGTGCCAGCAGTTTATCAGGGTCGTCCGGGGAGCTGTTTTTT. It yields the protein CASSLSGSSGELFF.